The source of this T cell receptor beta chain is a study of CD8 T cells in ankylosing spondylitis. This clonotype was seen repeatedly, ten times or more. What it binds is unknown. Study-wide results and caveats: Seemingly characteristic of ankylosing spondylitis blood was a TCR beta motif consisting of several highly homologous variants. Disease-linked clones were CD8+ and relatively rare in peripheral blood. Previous work reported some of these motif variants in the synovial fluid and blood of reactive arthritis.

The authors made TCR beta libraries by quantitative 5'-RACE with molecular barcodes. TCRdb reanalysed the 5' RACE reads using MiXCR and keeps one entry per CDR3 protein. The sample carries more than 150,000 distinct CDR3 sequences, 15% to 20% recorded once. Unmatched junction bases numbered 7, after V lost 8 bases and J lost 0 bases. The CDR3 covers 16 residues. Per germline, CDR1 LNHDA and CDR2 SQIVND (reference sequence). Sequencing input: blood, either unsorted or a sorted T cell fraction (not recorded which). The TCR comes from a male donor aged 10-35 years with ankylosing spondylitis or in good health (not recorded which). The chain has TRBV19 and TRBJ1-6; the match to TRBD1 covers 7 bases. Written as DNA, the CDR3 is TGTGCCAGTCTCCGGGACAGCAGCTCCTATAATTCACCCCTCCACTTT. It specifies CASLRDSSSYNSPLHF.